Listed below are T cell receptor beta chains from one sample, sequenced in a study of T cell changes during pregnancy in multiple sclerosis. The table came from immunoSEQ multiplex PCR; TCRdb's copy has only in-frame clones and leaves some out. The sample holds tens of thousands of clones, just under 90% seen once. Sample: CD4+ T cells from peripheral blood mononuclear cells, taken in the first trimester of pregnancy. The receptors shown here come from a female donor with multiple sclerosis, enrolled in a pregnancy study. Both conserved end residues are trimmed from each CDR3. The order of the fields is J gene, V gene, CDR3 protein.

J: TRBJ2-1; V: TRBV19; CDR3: ASSMLSGGGEQF
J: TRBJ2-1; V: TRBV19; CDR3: ASSIDLAPLANNEQF
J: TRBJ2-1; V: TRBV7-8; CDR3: ASTPVGQGVGNEQF
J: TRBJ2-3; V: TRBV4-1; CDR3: ASSQDESFNTQY
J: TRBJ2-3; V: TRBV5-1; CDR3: ASSSGGMPQDTQY
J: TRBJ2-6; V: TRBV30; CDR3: ASRVFRMEGANVLT
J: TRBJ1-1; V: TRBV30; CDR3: AWSVAGMSTEAF
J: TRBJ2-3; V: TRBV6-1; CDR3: ASSEMVSGPSTDTQY
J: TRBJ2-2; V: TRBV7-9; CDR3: ASSPTGELF
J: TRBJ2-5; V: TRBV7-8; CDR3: ASSLPLGGRQKETQY
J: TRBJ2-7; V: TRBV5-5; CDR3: ASSPRGQGGYEQY
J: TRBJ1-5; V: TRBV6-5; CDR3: ASSLQGGQPQH
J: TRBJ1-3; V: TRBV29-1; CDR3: SVGSGQGSGNTIY
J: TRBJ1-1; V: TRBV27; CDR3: ASSKTGVTEAF
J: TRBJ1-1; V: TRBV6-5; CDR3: ASSYSGLKNTEAF
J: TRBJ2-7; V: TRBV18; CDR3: ASSPPGSEQY
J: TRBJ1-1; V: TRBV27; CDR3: ASGTPDTEAF
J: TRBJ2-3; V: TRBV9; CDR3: ASSPRQATDTQY
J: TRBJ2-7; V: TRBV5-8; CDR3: ASSPAARGFYEQY
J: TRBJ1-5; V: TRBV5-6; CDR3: ASSLRGQPQH
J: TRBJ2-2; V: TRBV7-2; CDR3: ASSLVVLTGGGGELF
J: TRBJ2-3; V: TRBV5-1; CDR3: ASSNGLAGVSDTQY
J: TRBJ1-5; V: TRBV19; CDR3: ASNDGGSSNQPQH
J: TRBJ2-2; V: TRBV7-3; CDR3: ASSSQGLDTGELF
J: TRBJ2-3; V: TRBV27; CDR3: ASRFSWDTPGTQY
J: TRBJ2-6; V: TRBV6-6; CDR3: ASNPPRAGGANVLT
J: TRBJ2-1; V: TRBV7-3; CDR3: ASSRGLAGAWVDNEQF
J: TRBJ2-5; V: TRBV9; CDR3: ASTVSPSREETQY
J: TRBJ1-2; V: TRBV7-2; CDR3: ASSQGQVYGYT
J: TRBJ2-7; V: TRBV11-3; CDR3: ASRSGQGNSYEQY
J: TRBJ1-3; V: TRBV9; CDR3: ASSPTGATGPTSGNTIY